These 23 T cell receptor beta chains came from one sample sequenced in a study of cytomegalovirus exposure and HLA in healthy donors. Produced via immunoSEQ multiplex PCR; TCRdb's table is partial and in-frame only. The repertoire has about 220,000 clones, 90% to 95% of them found once; the top ten carry 0.8% to 1.2%. The specimen sequenced was PBMCs. The receptors stem from a young woman in good health and CMV-seronegative.

V is TRBV6-1 and J is TRBJ1-1; D perhaps matches TRBD1 (5 bases). The V and J ends lost 7 bases and 4 bases respectively, with 10 bases between them. The CDR3 spans 12 residues. Germline CDR1 and CDR2: MNHNS and SASEGT. CDR3 sequence reads: CASTGGGTEAFF. The CDR3 DNA sequence: TGTGCCAGCACGGGGGGTGGCACTGAAGCTTTCTTT.

The rearrangement joins TRBV10-3 to TRBJ1-4; D perhaps matches TRBD1 (6 bases). The CDR3 contains 14 residues. Germline CDR1 and CDR2: ENHRY and SYGVKD. Trimming left V 2 bases short and J 7 bases short, with 11 bases between. CDR3 nucleotides: TGTGCCATCAGTGAGCAAGGCAGGGGTGAAAAACTGTTTTTT. It yields the protein CAISEQGRGEKLFF.

This clone came up once. The chain carries TRBV5-1 and TRBJ2-1, with TRBD1 matching over 9 bases. V trimming: 5 bases; J trimming: 6 bases; junction bases outside the gene matches: 6. This CDR3 has 14 amino acids. Germline values: CDR1 SGHRS, CDR2 YFSETQ. The chain's CDR3 is CASRTGGASNEQFF. CDR3 DNA: TGCGCCAGCAGAACAGGGGGCGCTTCCAATGAGCAGTTCTTC.

The chain joins TRBV6-6 to TRBJ1-2; a weak D match, TRBD1 (6 bases). Per the germline V gene, CDR1 is MNHNY and CDR2 is SVGAGI (reference sequence). Trimming cost V 2 bases and J 1 base, with 11 bases left between them. The CDR3 extends over 15 amino acids. The CDR3 sequence: CASSYMGAVNYGYTF. Here the CDR3 DNA reads TGTGCCAGCAGTTACATGGGGGCCGTTAACTATGGCTACACCTTC.

The V and J genes are TRBV5-8 and TRBJ2-7, with TRBD2 identical over 8 bases. This CDR3 spans 15 amino acids. After removal of 0 bases from V and 3 bases from J, the junction contained 5 bases not matched to a gene. The germline V gene has CDR1 SGHTS and CDR2 YDEGEE. The CDR3, as DNA: TGTGCCAGCAGCTTGGGTGCGGGAGGAATCTACGAGCAGTACTTC. Amino acid sequence: CASSLGAGGIYEQYF.

This sequence joins TRBV19 and TRBJ1-5; D is unclear. Germline assignment: CDR1 LNHDA and CDR2 SQIVND (reference sequence). The V end lost 1 base, the J end lost 3 bases, and 10 bases lay between the germline ends. This CDR3 spans 15 amino acids. CDR3 in DNA: TGTGCCAGTAGTATAGGTACTACTAACAATCAGCCCCAGCATTTT. It encodes CASSIGTTNNQPQHF.

The chain links TRBV5-1 to TRBJ1-2; D is ambiguous. Deletions cut 0 bases from V and 1 base from J, with 16 bases between. Germline assignment: CDR1 SGHRS and CDR2 YFSETQ. This CDR3 spans 17 amino acids. The CDR3 region has the DNA TGCGCCAGCAGCTTGGGGATACAGTTCCAGCTTAACTATGGCTACACCTTC. Translating it yields CASSLGIQFQLNYGYTF. Supplemented by reference TRBV5-1 and TRBJ1-2, the full variable domain reads KAGVTQTPRYLIKTRGQQVTLSCSPISGHRSVSWYQQTPGQGLQFLFEYFSETQRNKGNFPGRFSGRQFSNSRSEMNVSTLELGDSALYLCASSLGIQFQLNYGYTFGSGTRLTVV.

This chain joins TRBV29-1 and TRBJ1-4; maybe TRBD1 (5 bases). Germline-derived CDR1 and CDR2 are SQVTM and ANQGSEA. The CDR3 contains 12 residues. Trimming cost V 4 bases and J 6 bases, with 9 bases left between them. CDR3 DNA: TGCAGCGTTGTAGGAGGGGATGAAAAACTGTTTTTT. It codes for CSVVGGDEKLFF.

The chain has TRBV5-1 and TRBJ2-3; weak D call: TRBD2 (6 bases). The V gene lost 0 bases and the J gene lost 1 base, with 12 bases spanning the gap. Germline values: CDR1 SGHRS, CDR2 YFSETQ. This CDR3 region has 16 residues. CDR3 amino acids: CASSLGGGRCTDTQYF. The CDR3 nucleotides read TGCGCCAGCAGCTTGGGGGGAGGACGCTGCACAGATACGCAGTATTTT.

The gene calls are TRBV4-1 and TRBJ1-2; 7 positions agree with TRBD1. V lost 4 bases and J lost 1; bases outside the gene matches: 6. This CDR3 has 15 amino acids. Per germline, CDR1 MGHRA and CDR2 YSYEKL. The CDR3 bases are TGCGCCAGCAGCCCGGGACAGCTCTTTAACTATGGCTACACCTTC. The encoded protein is CASSPGQLFNYGYTF.

The chain recombines TRBV6-1 with TRBJ2-3; weak D call: TRBD2 (6 bases). The CDR3 runs 14 residues. The germline V gene encodes CDR1 MNHNS and CDR2 SASEGT. V lost 3 bases and J lost 2, with 9 bases in between. Here the CDR3 DNA reads TGTGCCAGCAGTGACTGGGGGGACACAGATACGCAGTATTTT. Protein: CASSDWGDTDTQYF.

This clone showed up just once. CDR3 coding DNA: TGCAGTGCTAGTGATAGCGGGAAGCAGTATTTT. Protein: CSASDSGKQYF. The V and J genes are TRBV20-1 and TRBJ2-3; 8 bases are a match to TRBD2. V dropped 3 bases and J dropped 11; count of bases not matched to a gene: 4. In germline, CDR1 is DFQATT, CDR2 SNEGSKA (reference sequence). The CDR3 has 11 amino acids.

This chain connects TRBV10-1 to TRBJ2-3; D is possibly TRBD2 (5 bases). Germline V gives CDR1 WNHNN, CDR2 SYGVQD (reference sequence). The CDR3 extends over 15 amino acids. Trimming removed 1 base from V and 2 bases from J, with 10 bases in between. This CDR3 reads CASSEYAEDTDTQYF. In DNA form, the CDR3 reads TGCGCCAGCAGTGAGTATGCGGAGGACACAGATACGCAGTATTTT.

This clone has only one observation. V is TRBV4-1 and J is TRBJ2-3; 9 bases are a match to TRBD2. CDR1 is MGHRA and CDR2 is YSYEKL in the germline V gene. The CDR3 is made up of 15 amino acids. V shed 4 bases and J 5 bases; nucleotides not matched to a gene: 7. Here the CDR3 DNA reads TGCGCCAGCAGCCGCGCTAGCGGGACGGGAGATACGCAGTATTTT. Amino acids: CASSRASGTGDTQYF.

The V gene is TRBV20-1, the J gene TRBJ1-2; D is possibly TRBD1 (5 bases). The germline V gene encodes CDR1 DFQATT and CDR2 SNEGSKA (reference sequence). The CDR3 contains 11 residues. The V end lost 6 bases, the J end lost 5 bases, and 10 bases lay between the germline ends. The CDR3 reads CSAWDFYGYTF. DNA for the CDR3: TGCAGTGCCTGGGACTTTTATGGCTACACCTTC.

The rearrangement uses TRBV5-8 and TRBJ1-1; 8 bases fit TRBD1. CDR1 SGHTS and CDR2 YDEGEE come from the germline V gene. V lost 2 bases to trimming and J lost 4 bases; unmatched junction nucleotides: 7. This CDR3 region has 15 residues. CDR3 loop: CASSFGRTGSTEAFF. In nucleotides, the CDR3 is TGTGCCAGCAGCTTCGGCAGGACAGGGTCCACTGAAGCTTTCTTT.

The chain employs TRBV27 and TRBJ1-1; 8 bases map to TRBD1. The ends lost 6 bases at V and 1 base at J; junction bases unmatched: 4. From germline, CDR1 is MNHEY and CDR2 SMNVEV (reference sequence). The CDR3 is 14 residues long. CDR3 residues: CASRQGAENTEAFF. In nucleotides, the CDR3 is TGTGCCAGCAGGCAGGGGGCAGAGAACACTGAAGCTTTCTTT.

This chain joins TRBV30 and TRBJ2-1; the D is unclear. CDR1 and CDR2 (germline): GTSNPN, SVGIG (reference sequence). V lost 5 bases to trimming and J lost 3 bases, with 5 bases between them. The CDR3 sequence is 11 residues long. The CDR3 nucleotides are TGTGCCTGGGTTAACTACAATGAGCAGTTCTTC. It codes for CAWVNYNEQFF.

The J gene is TRBJ1-2, the V gene TRBV5-1; D possibly corresponds to TRBD1 (6 bases). Germline-derived CDR1 and CDR2 are SGHRS and YFSETQ. Trimming took off 0 bases at V and 8 bases at J, with 23 bases between the two ends. CDR3 length equals 17 residues. The CDR3 bases are TGCGCCAGCAGCTTGGACAGGGACGCGTACTTGGGGTACGGCTACACCTTC. Residues: CASSLDRDAYLGYGYTF.

The V call is TRBV30, the J call TRBJ2-5; 10 bases match TRBD2. Germline V CDR1 and CDR2: GTSNPN, SVGIG (reference sequence). Trimming took 5 bases from V and 5 from J; bases not matched to a gene: 8. The CDR3 extends over 14 amino acids. In DNA form, the CDR3 reads TGTGCCTGGGATCCACTAGCGGGGAGGGAGACCCAGTACTTC. This encodes CAWDPLAGRETQYF.

The V and J genes are TRBV18 and TRBJ2-2, with D possibly TRBD1 on 6 matching bases. The CDR3 is 15 residues long. CDR1 is KGHSH, CDR2 LQKENI, per germline. The germline V and J ends were trimmed by 2 bases and 5 bases, with 12 bases remaining between them. CDR3: CASSPARTETGELFF. CDR3 DNA sequence: TGTGCCAGCTCACCAGCAAGGACAGAAACCGGGGAGCTGTTTTTT.

This sequence joins TRBV7-2 and TRBJ2-1; 8 bases fit TRBD1. The trim removed 5 bases at V and 3 bases at J, leaving 9 bases unmatched. The CDR3 totals 16 residues. Germline V CDR1 and CDR2: SGHTA, FQGNSA. Written as DNA, the CDR3 is TGTGCCAGCAGCCCTTTAGGGACAGGCATCTACAATGAGCAGTTCTTC. Amino acids: CASSPLGTGIYNEQFF.

DNA for the CDR3: TGTGCCAGCGGGCCCCTATCAGATAAGACAGGAAACACCATATATTTT. It specifies CASGPLSDKTGNTIYF. The chain joins TRBV28 to TRBJ1-3; D remains ambiguous. Per the germline V gene, CDR1 is MDHEN and CDR2 is SYDVKM. The CDR3 length is 16 residues. Trimming shortened V by 8 bases and J by 4 bases, and 21 bases separated the two germline ends.